Given below is one T cell receptor (beta chain) in context. Unmatched junction bases numbered 9, after V lost 8 bases and J lost 1 base. CDR1 is LGHNA, CDR2 YNFKEQ, per germline. The CDR3 totals 15 residues. The entry originates in a study of OX40 agonist ivuxolimab in advanced cancers. Produced via immunoSEQ multiplex PCR; TCRdb's table is partial and in-frame only. The sample contains 68,000 or so clones, approximately 80% of which appear only once. The sample consisted of CD4+ or CD8+ T cells sorted from blood, taken in a trial of the OX40 agonist ivuxolimab. The V and J genes are TRBV4-2 and TRBJ2-3; the match to TRBD2 covers 7 bases. The clonotype comes from an adult with an advanced solid tumor such as melanoma, head and neck, liver or kidney cancer. The chain's CDR3 is CASGTGAGRTDTQYF. The CDR3 DNA is TGTGCCAGCGGAACCGGAGCGGGGCGCACAGATACGCAGTATTTT.